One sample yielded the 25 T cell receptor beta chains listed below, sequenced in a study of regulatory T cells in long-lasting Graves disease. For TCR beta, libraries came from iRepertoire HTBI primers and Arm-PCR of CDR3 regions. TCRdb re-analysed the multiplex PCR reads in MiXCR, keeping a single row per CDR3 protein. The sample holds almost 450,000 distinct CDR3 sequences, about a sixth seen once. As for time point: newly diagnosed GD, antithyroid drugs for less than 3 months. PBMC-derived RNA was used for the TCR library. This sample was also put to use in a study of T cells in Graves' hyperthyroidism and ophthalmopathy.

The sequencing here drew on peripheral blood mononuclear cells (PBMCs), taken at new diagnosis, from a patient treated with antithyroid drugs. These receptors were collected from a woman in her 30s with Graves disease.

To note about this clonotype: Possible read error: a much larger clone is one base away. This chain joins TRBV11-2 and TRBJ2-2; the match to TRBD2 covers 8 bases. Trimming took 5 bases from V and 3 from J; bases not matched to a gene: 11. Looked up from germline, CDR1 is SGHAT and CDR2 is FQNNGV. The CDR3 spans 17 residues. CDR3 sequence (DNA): TGTGCCAGCAGCCCAATCGGGGCTAGCGGGTACACCGGGGAGCTGTTTTTT. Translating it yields CASSPIGASGYTGELFF.

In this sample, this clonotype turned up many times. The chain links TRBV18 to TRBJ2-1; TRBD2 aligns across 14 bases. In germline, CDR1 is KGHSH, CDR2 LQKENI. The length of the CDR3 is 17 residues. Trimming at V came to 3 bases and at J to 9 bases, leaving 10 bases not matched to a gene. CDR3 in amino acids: CASSPTGTSGSWSEQFF. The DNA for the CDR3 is TGTGCCAGCTCACCGACGGGGACTAGCGGGAGTTGGTCTGAGCAGTTCTTC. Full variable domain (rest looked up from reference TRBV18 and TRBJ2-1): NAGVMQNPRHLVRRRGQEARLRCSPMKGHSHVYWYRQLPEEGLKFMVYLQKENIIDESGMPKERFSAEFPKEGPSILRIQQVVRGDSAAYFCASSPTGTSGSWSEQFFGPGTRLTVL.

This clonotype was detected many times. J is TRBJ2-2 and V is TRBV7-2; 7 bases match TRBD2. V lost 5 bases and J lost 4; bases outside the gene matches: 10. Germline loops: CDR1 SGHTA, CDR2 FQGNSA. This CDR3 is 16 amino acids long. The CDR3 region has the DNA TGTGCCAGCAGCCTATGGGGGGGAGGAGTCACCGGGGAGCTGTTTTTT. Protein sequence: CASSLWGGGVTGELFF.

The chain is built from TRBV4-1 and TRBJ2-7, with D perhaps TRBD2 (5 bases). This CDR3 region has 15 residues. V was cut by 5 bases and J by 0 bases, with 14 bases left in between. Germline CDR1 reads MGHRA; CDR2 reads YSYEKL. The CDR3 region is CASSAGGRASYEQYF. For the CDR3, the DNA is TGCGCCAGCAGCGCAGGAGGTCGAGCCTCCTACGAGCAGTACTTC.

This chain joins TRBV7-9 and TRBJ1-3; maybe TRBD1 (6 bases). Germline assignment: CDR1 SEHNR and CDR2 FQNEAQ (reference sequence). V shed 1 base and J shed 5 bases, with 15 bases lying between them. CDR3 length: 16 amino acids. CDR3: CASSLEMWGARNTIYF. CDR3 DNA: TGTGCCAGCAGCTTAGAGATGTGGGGGGCCCGAAACACCATATATTTT.

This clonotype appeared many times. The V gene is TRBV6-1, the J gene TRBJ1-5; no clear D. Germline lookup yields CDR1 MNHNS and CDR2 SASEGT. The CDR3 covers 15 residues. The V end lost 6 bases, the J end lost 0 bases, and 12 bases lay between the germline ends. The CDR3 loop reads CASRATVYSNQPQHF. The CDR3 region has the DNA TGTGCCAGCAGGGCGACCGTTTATAGCAATCAGCCCCAGCATTTT.

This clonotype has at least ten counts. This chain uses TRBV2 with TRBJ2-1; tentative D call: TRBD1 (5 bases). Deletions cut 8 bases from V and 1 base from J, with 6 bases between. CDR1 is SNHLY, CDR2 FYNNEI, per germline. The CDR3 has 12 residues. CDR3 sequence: CASGASYNEQFF. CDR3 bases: TGTGCCAGCGGGGCGTCCTACAATGAGCAGTTCTTC.

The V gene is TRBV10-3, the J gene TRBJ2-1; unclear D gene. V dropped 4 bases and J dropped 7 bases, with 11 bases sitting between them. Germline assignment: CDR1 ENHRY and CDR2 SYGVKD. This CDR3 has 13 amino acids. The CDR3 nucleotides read TGTGCCATCAGTGTGACTCCCCTAAATGAGCAGTTCTTC. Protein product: CAISVTPLNEQFF.

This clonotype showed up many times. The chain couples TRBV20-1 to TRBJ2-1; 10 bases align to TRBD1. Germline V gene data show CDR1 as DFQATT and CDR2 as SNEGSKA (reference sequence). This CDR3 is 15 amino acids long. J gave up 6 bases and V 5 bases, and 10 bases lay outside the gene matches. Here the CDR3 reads CSAPRTGGVSNEQFF. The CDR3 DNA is TGCAGTGCTCCGAGGACAGGGGGGGTTTCCAATGAGCAGTTCTTC.

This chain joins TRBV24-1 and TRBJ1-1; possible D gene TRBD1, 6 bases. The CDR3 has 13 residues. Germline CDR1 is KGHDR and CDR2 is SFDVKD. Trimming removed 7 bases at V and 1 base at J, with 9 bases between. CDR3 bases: TGTGCCACCAGATTGACAGGGAACACTGAAGCTTTCTTT. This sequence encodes CATRLTGNTEAFF.

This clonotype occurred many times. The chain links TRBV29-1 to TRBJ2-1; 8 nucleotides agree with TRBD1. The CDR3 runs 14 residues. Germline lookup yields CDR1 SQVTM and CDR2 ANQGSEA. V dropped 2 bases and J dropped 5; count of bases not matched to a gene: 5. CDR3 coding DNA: TGCAGCGTTGAAAAGGGGACAGGTCACAATGAGCAGTTCTTC. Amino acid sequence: CSVEKGTGHNEQFF.

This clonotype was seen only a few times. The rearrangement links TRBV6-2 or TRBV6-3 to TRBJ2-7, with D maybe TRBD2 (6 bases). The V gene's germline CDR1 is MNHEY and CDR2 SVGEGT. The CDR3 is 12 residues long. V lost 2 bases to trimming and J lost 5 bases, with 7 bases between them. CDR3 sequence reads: CASSYGRNEQYF. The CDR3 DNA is TGTGCCAGCAGTTACGGGAGGAACGAGCAGTACTTC.

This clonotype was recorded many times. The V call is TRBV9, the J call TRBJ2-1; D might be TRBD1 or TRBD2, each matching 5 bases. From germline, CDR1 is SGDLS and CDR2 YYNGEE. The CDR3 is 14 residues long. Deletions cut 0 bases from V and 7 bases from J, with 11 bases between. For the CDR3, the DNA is TGTGCCAGCAGCGTAGGGGGGTCTCGGAATGAGCAGTTCTTC. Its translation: CASSVGGSRNEQFF.

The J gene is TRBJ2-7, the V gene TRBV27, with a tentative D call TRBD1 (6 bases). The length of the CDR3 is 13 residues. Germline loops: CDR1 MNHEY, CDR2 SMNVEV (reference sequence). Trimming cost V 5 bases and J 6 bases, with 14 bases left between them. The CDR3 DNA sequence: TGTGCCAGCAGTCACGGGCAGGGGCGCGAGCAGTACTTC. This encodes CASSHGQGREQYF.

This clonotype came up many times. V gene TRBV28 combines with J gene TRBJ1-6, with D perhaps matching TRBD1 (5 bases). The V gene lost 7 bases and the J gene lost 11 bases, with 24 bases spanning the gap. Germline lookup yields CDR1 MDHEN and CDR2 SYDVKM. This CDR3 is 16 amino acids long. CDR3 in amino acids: CASIIRGGLTGTPLHF. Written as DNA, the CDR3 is TGTGCCAGCATTATACGGGGGGGTCTAACCGGGACACCCCTCCACTTT.

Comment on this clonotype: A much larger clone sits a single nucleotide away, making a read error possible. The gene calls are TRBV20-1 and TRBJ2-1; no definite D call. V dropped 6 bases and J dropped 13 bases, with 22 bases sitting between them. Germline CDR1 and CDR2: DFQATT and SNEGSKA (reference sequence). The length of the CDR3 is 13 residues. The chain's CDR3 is CSAEPTGRVTQFF. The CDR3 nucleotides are TGCAGTGCCGAGCCGACGGGCCGGGTGACCCAGTTCTTC.

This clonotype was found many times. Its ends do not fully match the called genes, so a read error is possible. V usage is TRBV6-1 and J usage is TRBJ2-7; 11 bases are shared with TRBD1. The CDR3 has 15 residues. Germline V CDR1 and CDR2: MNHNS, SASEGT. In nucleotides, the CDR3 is TGTGCCATCAGTGGTCCGGGACAGGGGGTTAACGAGCAGTACTTC. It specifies CAISGPGQGVNEQYF.

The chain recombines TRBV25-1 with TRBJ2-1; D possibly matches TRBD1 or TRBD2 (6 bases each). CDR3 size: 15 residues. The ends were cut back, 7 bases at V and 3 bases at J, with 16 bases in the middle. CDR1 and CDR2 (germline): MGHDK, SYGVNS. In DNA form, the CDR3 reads TGTGCCAGCACCGAGGGGGGAGACGGCTACAATGAGCAGTTCTTC. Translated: CASTEGGDGYNEQFF. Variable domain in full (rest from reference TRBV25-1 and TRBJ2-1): EADIYQTPRYLVIGTGKKITLECSQTMGHDKMYWYQQDPGMELHLIHYSYGVNSTEKGDLSSESTVSRIRTEHFPLTLESARPSHTSQYLCASTEGGDGYNEQFFGPGTRLTVL.

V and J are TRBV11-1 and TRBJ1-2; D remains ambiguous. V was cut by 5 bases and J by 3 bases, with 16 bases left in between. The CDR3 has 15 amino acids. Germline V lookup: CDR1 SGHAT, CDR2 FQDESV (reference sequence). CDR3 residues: CASSPHPGLDYGYTF. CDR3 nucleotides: TGTGCCAGCAGCCCCCACCCCGGCCTTGACTATGGCTACACCTTC.

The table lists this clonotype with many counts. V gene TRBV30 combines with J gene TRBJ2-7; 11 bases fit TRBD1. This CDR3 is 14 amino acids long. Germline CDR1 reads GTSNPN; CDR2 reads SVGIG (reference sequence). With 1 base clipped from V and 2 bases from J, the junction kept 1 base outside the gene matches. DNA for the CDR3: TGTGCCTGGAGTGCGGGACAGGGGGCCTACGAGCAGTACTTC. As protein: CAWSAGQGAYEQYF. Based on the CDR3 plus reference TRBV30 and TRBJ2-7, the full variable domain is SQTIHQWPATLVQPVGSPLSLECTVEGTSNPNLYWYRQAAGRGLQLLFYSVGIGQISSEVPQNLSASRPQDRQFILSSKKLLLSDSGFYLCAWSAGQGAYEQYFGPGTRLTVT.

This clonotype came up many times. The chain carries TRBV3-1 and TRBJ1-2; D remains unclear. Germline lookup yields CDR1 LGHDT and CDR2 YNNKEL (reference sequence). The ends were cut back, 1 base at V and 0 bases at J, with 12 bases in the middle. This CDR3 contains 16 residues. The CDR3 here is CASSQVPLEPNYGYTF. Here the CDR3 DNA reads TGTGCCAGCAGCCAAGTACCCCTCGAACCTAACTATGGCTACACCTTC.

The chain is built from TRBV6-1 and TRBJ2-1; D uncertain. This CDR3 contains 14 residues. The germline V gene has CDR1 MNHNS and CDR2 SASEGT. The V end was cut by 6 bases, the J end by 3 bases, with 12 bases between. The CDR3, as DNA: TGTGCCAGCAGGGGGTCTGAGAGCTACAATGAGCAGTTCTTC. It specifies CASRGSESYNEQFF.

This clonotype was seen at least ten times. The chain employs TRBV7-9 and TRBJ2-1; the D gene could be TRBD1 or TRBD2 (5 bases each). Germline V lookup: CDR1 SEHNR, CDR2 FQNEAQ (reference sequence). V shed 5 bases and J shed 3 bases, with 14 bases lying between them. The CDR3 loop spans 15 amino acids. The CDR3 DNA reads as TGTGCCAGCAGCCCCCGGGACGTAGACTACAATGAGCAGTTCTTC. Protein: CASSPRDVDYNEQFF.

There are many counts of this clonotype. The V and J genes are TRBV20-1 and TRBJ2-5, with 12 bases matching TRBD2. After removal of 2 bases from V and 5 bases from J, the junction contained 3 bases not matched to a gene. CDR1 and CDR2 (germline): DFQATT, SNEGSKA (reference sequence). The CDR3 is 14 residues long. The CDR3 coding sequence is TGCAGTGCTAGATCGCTAGCGGGAGGGGAGACCCAGTACTTC. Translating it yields CSARSLAGGETQYF.

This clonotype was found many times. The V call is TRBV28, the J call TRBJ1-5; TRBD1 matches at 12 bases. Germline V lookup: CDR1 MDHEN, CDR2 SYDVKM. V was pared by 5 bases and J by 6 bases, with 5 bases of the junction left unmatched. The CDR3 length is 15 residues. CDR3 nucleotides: TGTGCCAGCAGTCCCGGGACAGGGGGCTTTCAGCCCCAGCATTTT. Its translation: CASSPGTGGFQPQHF.